A selection of T cell receptor beta chains follows, all from one sample in a study of T-cell memory formation after mild COVID-19. TCRdb re-analysed the 5' RACE reads in MiXCR, keeping a single row per CDR3 protein. The sample shows approximately 44,000 distinct CDR3 sequences, more than 7% of them seen only once. Sequencing was carried out using PBMCs or a T cell subset sorted from them (not recorded which). These receptors all stem from a man aged 18 to 29 who had mild COVID-19 (a few samples of this study predate the infection). Cell type and time point are not known. The CDR3 runs from the conserved cysteine through the conserved F or W. D genes are given only for firm matches. Rows give clone size only sometimes, using once, few, many, or a class for an expanded clone.

clone_size j_call v_call d_call cdr3_aa cdr3_nt
few TRBJ1-2 TRBV20-1 TRBD1 CSASSQQGRVVYGYTF TGCAGTGCTAGTTCCCAACAGGGGAGAGTGGTCTATGGCTACACCTTC
. TRBJ1-2 TRBV7-2 . CASSKRSGYTF TGTGCCAGCAGCAAACGAAGTGGCTACACCTTC
many TRBJ2-6 TRBV12-3/TRBV12-4 TRBD1 CASRQGTAGANVLTF TGTGCCAGCAGGCAAGGGACAGCTGGGGCCAACGTCCTGACTTTC
. TRBJ1-6 TRBV12-3/TRBV12-4 . CASSLIEGYYNSPLHF TGTGCCAGCAGTTTAATCGAGGGGTATTATAATTCACCCCTCCACTTT
few TRBJ2-1 TRBV5-1 TRBD2 CASSLKLAGPSSYNEQFF TGCGCCAGCAGCTTAAAACTAGCGGGACCAAGCTCCTACAATGAGCAGTTCTTC
. TRBJ1-5 TRBV5-4 . CASSLGWGFRSNQPQHF TGTGCCAGCAGCTTGGGATGGGGGTTCAGGAGCAATCAGCCCCAGCATTTT
few TRBJ2-3 TRBV6-5 . CASSYSALQGPGTDTQYF TGTGCCAGCAGTTACTCCGCCTTACAGGGCCCGGGGACAGATACGCAGTATTTT
many TRBJ2-7 TRBV5-1 . CASSLSWGNEQYF TGCGCCAGCAGCTTGAGTTGGGGGAACGAGCAGTACTTC
many TRBJ2-3 TRBV7-6 . CASSFHEGKQTQYF TGTGCCAGCAGCTTTCACGAGGGGAAGCAGACGCAGTATTTT
many TRBJ2-5 TRBV20-1 . CSADGQQETQYF TGCAGTGCTGACGGACAGCAAGAGACCCAGTACTTC
many TRBJ2-2 TRBV12-3/TRBV12-4 . CASSFVGAGELFF TGTGCCAGCAGTTTTGTTGGGGCCGGGGAGCTGTTTTTT
few TRBJ1-3 TRBV12-3/TRBV12-4 TRBD1 CASRPGTGVANTIYF TGTGCCAGCAGGCCCGGGACAGGGGTAGCAAACACCATATATTTT
many TRBJ2-3 TRBV5-4 . CASSLYSTDTQYF TGTGCCAGCAGCCTTTACAGCACAGATACGCAGTATTTT
few TRBJ2-4 TRBV7-9 . CASSLGAGWGDIQYF TGTGCCAGCAGCTTAGGGGCGGGGTGGGGAGACATTCAGTACTTC
many TRBJ2-3 TRBV4-1 . CASSLLGTADTQYF TGCGCCAGCAGCCTCCTGGGGACCGCAGATACGCAGTATTTT
. TRBJ1-2 TRBV6-4 TRBD1 CASRETGKGDGYTF TGTGCCAGCAGAGAGACAGGGAAGGGAGATGGCTACACCTTC
few TRBJ2-7 TRBV3-1 . CASRSTTSYEQYF TGTGCCAGCAGATCGACCACCTCCTACGAGCAGTACTTC
. TRBJ1-1 TRBV4-1 . CASSQDRRGEAFF TGCGCCAGCAGCCAAGATCGTCGCGGGGAAGCTTTCTTT
. TRBJ1-2 TRBV24-1 . CATSDADYGYTF TGTGCCACCAGTGACGCAGACTATGGCTACACCTTC
few TRBJ2-3 TRBV20-1 TRBD2 CSARGTSGGTDTQYF TGCAGTGCTAGGGGGACTAGCGGGGGAACAGATACGCAGTATTTT
. TRBJ1-6 TRBV6-5 . CASSVRYNSPLHF TGTGCCAGCAGCGTTAGATATAATTCACCCCTCCACTTT
. TRBJ1-2 TRBV18 TRBD1 CASSPGQGSNYGYTF TGTGCCAGCTCGCCGGGACAGGGCTCAAACTATGGCTACACCTTC
few TRBJ1-4 TRBV20-1 . CSAILHTGEKLFF TGCAGTGCTATATTACACACTGGTGAAAAACTGTTTTTT
few TRBJ1-1 TRBV6-5 . CASNPPGRPEAFF TGTGCCAGCAACCCTCCCGGGCGCCCTGAAGCTTTCTTT
many TRBJ2-5 TRBV12-3/TRBV12-4 TRBD2 CASSPLAAEETQYF TGTGCCAGCAGTCCCCTAGCGGCTGAAGAGACCCAGTACTTC
medium-sized TRBJ1-6 TRBV7-2 . CASRRQKEGSPLHF TGTGCCAGCAGACGGCAGAAGGAGGGTTCACCCCTCCACTTT
few TRBJ2-7 TRBV5-1 . CASSFGPEAVYEQYF TGCGCCAGCAGCTTCGGCCCGGAGGCGGTCTACGAGCAGTACTTC
. TRBJ1-1 TRBV7-9 . CASSLGLGTEAFF TGTGCCAGCAGCCTCGGATTGGGCACTGAAGCTTTCTTT
few TRBJ1-1 TRBV6-6 . CASSVEDTEAFF TGTGCCAGCAGCGTAGAGGACACTGAAGCTTTCTTT